The source of this T cell receptor beta chain is a study of T cell responses to AZD1222 COVID-19 vaccine. Turning to the study itself: Whether given at about 4 or about 12 weeks, second doses were pooled.

Clones were read by immunoSEQ multiplex PCR, and TCRdb kept only the in-frame ones, dropping some. This table has more than 140,000 clones, 91% appearing once. With V trimmed by 5 bases and J by 8 bases, 7 bases remained unmatched. The CDR3 is 13 residues long. Specimen: peripheral blood, collected on day 0 of AZD1222 vaccination. The chain carries TRBV12-3 or TRBV12-4 and TRBJ2-7; 9 nucleotides align to TRBD1. The TCR comes from an adult in good health. The CDR3 bases are TGTGCCAGCAGTCTCCGGACAGGGGTGAAGCAGTACTTC. Its translation is CASSLRTGVKQYF.